This T cell receptor (beta chain) appears in the sequencing data of a study of molecular identifiers for immune sequencing clone quantification. Study results and caveats: Clones that exceeded 20 RNA copies held over 97% of effector molecules, yet under 1% in naive cells.

This clonotype was counted at least ten times. As yet, its antigen is unknown. TCRdb analysed the PCR reads with MiXCR anew, one entry per CDR3 protein. Altogether more than 550,000 distinct CDR3 sequences are present, 25% being singletons, with the ten largest covering 0.78%. The CDR3 loop spans 12 amino acids. V gave up 1 base and J gave up 11 bases, with 11 bases separating them. Germline V gene sequence: CDR1 LGHDT, CDR2 YNNKEL (reference sequence). The sample was naive CD8+ T cells from blood, with Jurkat cell RNA spiked in. Noted subset: FACS-sorted CD8+CD4-CCR7+CD45RA+ naive T cells. This rearrangement joins TRBV3-1 to TRBJ1-1; D is uncertain. This sequence was found in a human donor in good health. Some libraries in this study had Jurkat cell RNA spiked in. The DNA for the CDR3 is TGTGCCAGCAGCCAAGCGGAGCCCGTCGCTTTCTTT. Amino acid sequence: CASSQAEPVAFF.